This entry is about one T cell receptor beta chain. The target antigen is unknown. Sequencing was performed with immunoSEQ multiplex PCR; in TCRdb, only in-frame clones are kept and a portion is missing. The sample lists around 100,000 clones, more than 80% occurring once. Germline lookup yields CDR1 LGHNA and CDR2 YNFKEQ. The CDR3 consists of 14 residues. With 0 bases removed from V and 6 bases from J, the gap between germline ends came to 10 bases. The sample is drawn from a study of graft-versus-host responses after intestinal transplantation. Sequenced here: unstimulated CD4+ T cells sorted from spleen or lymph node cells, sampled before transplant. The V gene is TRBV4-2, the J gene TRBJ2-3; the D is unclear. This clonotype was obtained from a human donor who was the organ donor for an intestinal transplant. CDR3 coding DNA: TGTGCCAGCAGCCAAGATCAAACTCCCGATACGCAGTATTTT. This gives the protein CASSQDQTPDTQYF.